One sample yielded the 10 T cell receptor beta chains listed below, sequenced in a study of control samples from healthy donors and cancer patients. Using immunoSEQ multiplex PCR, the repertoire was profiled, and TCRdb retains in-frame clones only, with some absent. The sample holds roughly 100,000 clones, just over 90% seen once. The sample taken for sequencing was blood. Receptors were obtained from a woman younger than 30 in good health.

The CDR3 reads CASSPLSGQGYNEQFF. CDR3 sequence (DNA): TGTGCCAGCAGTCCTCTATCGGGACAGGGGTACAATGAGCAGTTCTTC. The chain uses TRBV27 and TRBJ2-1; 10 nucleotides align to TRBD1. The germline CDR1 and CDR2 sequences are MNHEY and SMNVEV (reference sequence). Trimming cost V 5 bases and J 4 bases; bases outside gene matches: 8. CDR3 length: 16 amino acids.

The chain joins TRBV28 to TRBJ1-1; 11 bases map to TRBD1. The CDR3 spans 15 residues. CDR1 is MDHEN, CDR2 SYDVKM, per germline. J lost 4 bases, V lost 6 bases, and 7 bases had no gene match. The CDR3 nucleotides are TGTGCCAGCAGCTTGGACAGGGGGCTAGGCACTGAAGCTTTCTTT. This codes for CASSLDRGLGTEAFF.

This sequence joins TRBV24-1 and TRBJ1-5; no clear D gene. The CDR3 sequence is 13 residues long. Germline V gives CDR1 KGHDR, CDR2 SFDVKD. The V end was cut by 5 bases, the J end by 0 bases, with 4 bases between. This CDR3 reads CATSGDSNQPQHF. CDR3 nucleotides: TGTGCCACCAGTGGGGATAGCAATCAGCCCCAGCATTTT.

The gene calls are TRBV7-8 and TRBJ1-4; D is uncertain. From germline, CDR1 is SGHVS and CDR2 FQNEAQ. V gave up 2 bases and J gave up 8 bases, with 12 bases separating them. The CDR3 length is 14 residues. The CDR3: CASSLHQPGEKLFF. DNA for the CDR3: TGTGCCAGCAGCTTACACCAACCGGGAGAAAAACTGTTTTTT.

This rearrangement joins TRBV4-3 to TRBJ2-7; D is ambiguous. The CDR3 spans 13 residues. Germline loops: CDR1 LGHNA, CDR2 YSLEER. V was cut by 4 bases and J by 4 bases, with 11 bases left in between. CDR3 nucleotide sequence: TGCGCCAGCAGCCCAAGGACCGAGTACGAGCAGTACTTC. Its protein product is CASSPRTEYEQYF.

The genes are TRBV6-8 and TRBJ1-4; TRBD1 agrees at 8 bases. The CDR3 has 17 residues. CDR1 and CDR2 from the germline V gene are MNHGY and SAAAGT. The V and J ends lost 5 bases and 6 bases, in that order; junction bases with no gene match: 14. Here the CDR3 DNA reads TGTGCCAGCAGTCCCGGGACAGGACACCTCTCGGATGAAAAACTGTTTTTT. Protein: CASSPGTGHLSDEKLFF.

This clone was recorded only once. The gene calls are TRBV6-2 or TRBV6-3 and TRBJ2-7; 9 bases line up with TRBD2. V was clipped by 2 bases and J by 0 bases; unmatched bases: 5. Germline CDR1 is MNHEY and CDR2 is SVGEGT. This CDR3 is built from 16 residues. The CDR3 sequence: CASSYVGGRASYEQYF. The DNA for the CDR3 is TGTGCCAGCAGTTACGTCGGCGGGAGGGCCTCCTACGAGCAGTACTTC.

This clone was counted between two and nine times. This chain joins TRBV14 and TRBJ2-7; weak D call: TRBD2 (6 bases). CDR3 length: 13 amino acids. Trimming took 5 bases from V and 2 from J, leaving 10 bases between them. Germline CDR1 SGHDN, CDR2 FVKESK. The CDR3, as DNA: TGTGCCAGCAGCAGGGACTTTGCCTACGAGCAGTACTTC. Its translation is CASSRDFAYEQYF.

The chain joins TRBV9 to TRBJ1-6; D gene ambiguous. This CDR3 has 15 amino acids. Looked up from germline, CDR1 is SGDLS and CDR2 is YYNGEE. V lost 0 bases and J lost 6, with 10 bases in between. Written as DNA, the CDR3 is TGTGCCAGCAGCGTAGACTCAGGACCTAATTCACCCCTCCACTTT. Translation: CASSVDSGPNSPLHF.

The CDR3 sequence: CATRGTSANTGELFF. The CDR3 nucleotides read TGTGCCACCAGGGGGACTAGCGCTAACACCGGGGAGCTGTTTTTT. This rearrangement joins TRBV24-1 to TRBJ2-2; 10 bases line up with TRBD2. There are 15 residues in the CDR3. Unmatched junction bases numbered 3, after V lost 7 bases and J lost 2 bases. CDR1 is KGHDR, CDR2 SFDVKD, per germline.